These 16 T cell receptor beta chains originate from one sample sequenced in a study of shared clonotypes between healthy human individuals. Repertoires were generated with immunoSEQ multiplex PCR, while TCRdb's copy carries only in-frame clones and drops some. The repertoire holds about 1 million clones, around 82% seen once, with 0.4% to 0.55% in the top ten. The sample was memory CD4+ T cells from PBMCs. The subset is: CD45RA-negative fraction. These receptors were collected from a man younger than 30 in good health. Some clones in this sample may be carry-over from other donors' samples.

This clone was counted at least ten times. The J gene is TRBJ1-2, the V gene TRBV27; a possible D gene is TRBD1 (6 bases). CDR3 length: 16 amino acids. Germline assignment: CDR1 MNHEY and CDR2 SMNVEV (reference sequence). With 0 bases removed from V and 8 bases from J, the gap between germline ends came to 19 bases. The CDR3 nucleotides read TGTGCCAGCAGTTTATCGCACAGGGCTGGGGTGGGGGGCTACACCTTC. It translates to CASSLSHRAGVGGYTF.

This clone occurred once. This chain links TRBV11-2 with TRBJ2-5, with TRBD1 identical over 7 bases. The length of the CDR3 is 13 residues. With 3 bases clipped from V and 5 bases from J, the junction kept 3 bases outside the gene matches. Germline assignment: CDR1 SGHAT and CDR2 FQNNGV. This CDR3 reads CASSLGQLETQYF. The DNA for the CDR3 is TGTGCCAGCAGCTTGGGACAGCTGGAGACCCAGTACTTC. Based on the CDR3 plus reference TRBV11-2 and TRBJ2-5, the full variable domain is EAGVAQSPRYKIIEKRQSVAFWCNPISGHATLYWYQQILGQGPKLLIQFQNNGVVDDSQLPKDRFSAERLKGVDSTLKIQPAKLEDSAVYLCASSLGQLETQYFGPGTRLLVL.

In its sample, this clone was seen a few times. Compared with germline, one end of the junction differs, possibly owing to a read error. This chain links TRBV2 with TRBJ1-4, with D possibly matching TRBD1 (5 bases). Germline CDR1 is SNHLY and CDR2 is FYNNEI. The length of the CDR3 is 13 residues. The chain's CDR3 is CASSYENGLGPAF. The CDR3 DNA reads as TGTGCCAGCAGCTATGAGAACGGATTGGGGCCGGCTTTT.

J is TRBJ1-2 and V is TRBV5-6; 8 bases align to TRBD1. Per the germline V gene, CDR1 is SGHDT and CDR2 is YYEEEE. Trimming took 4 bases from V and 4 from J; bases not matched to a gene: 3. The length of the CDR3 is 13 residues. The CDR3 loop reads CASSRQGRYGYTF. DNA of the CDR3: TGTGCCAGCAGCCGACAGGGGCGCTATGGCTACACCTTC. Based on the CDR3 plus reference TRBV5-6 and TRBJ1-2, the full variable domain is DAGVTQSPTHLIKTRGQQVTLRCSPKSGHDTVSWYQQALGQGPQFIFQYYEEEERQRGNFPDRFSGHQFPNYSSELNVNALLLGDSALYLCASSRQGRYGYTFGSGTRLTVV.

The rearrangement joins TRBV25-1 to TRBJ2-7; no clear D. Trimming took 1 base from V and 3 from J, leaving 10 bases between them. This CDR3 is 14 amino acids long. The germline V gene has CDR1 MGHDK and CDR2 SYGVNS. The CDR3 sequence: CASSESVHDYEQYF. The DNA for the CDR3 is TGTGCCAGCAGTGAATCGGTCCACGACTACGAGCAGTACTTC.

The V gene is TRBV7-7, the J gene TRBJ2-2; D is uncertain. The CDR3 contains 12 residues. The V gene lost 5 bases and the J gene lost 7 bases, with 8 bases spanning the gap. CDR1 is SSHAT, CDR2 FNYEAQ, per germline (reference sequence). The CDR3 nucleotides read TGTGCCAGCAGCCCCTCGATCGGGGAGCTGTTTTTT. Amino acid sequence: CASSPSIGELFF.

The chain is built from TRBV28 and TRBJ2-2; TRBD2 matches at 14 bases. CDR1 and CDR2 (germline): MDHEN, SYDVKM. This CDR3 is built from 18 residues. Trimming took 6 bases from V and 5 from J; bases not matched to a gene: 11. CDR3 region: CASSLRQGLAGVTGELFF. CDR3 bases: TGTGCCAGCAGCCTTAGACAGGGACTAGCGGGAGTAACCGGGGAGCTGTTTTTT.

The V and J genes are TRBV28 and TRBJ1-1; unclear D gene. Germline V CDR1 and CDR2: MDHEN, SYDVKM. Trimming shortened V by 7 bases and J by 7 bases, and 16 bases separated the two germline ends. The CDR3 contains 13 residues. CDR3 sequence reads: CASNIVGGREAFF. DNA for the CDR3: TGTGCCAGCAATATAGTCGGCGGACGTGAAGCTTTCTTT.

This sequence joins TRBV5-8 and TRBJ2-4, with D perhaps matching TRBD1 or TRBD2 (7 bases each). V was cut by 5 bases and J by 2 bases, with 17 bases left in between. The CDR3 consists of 16 residues. CDR1 is SGHTS, CDR2 YDEGEE, per germline. The CDR3 DNA follows: TGTGCCAGCAGATTGACAGGGAGGGGTTCCAAAAACATTCAGTACTTC. It translates to CASRLTGRGSKNIQYF.

The chain employs TRBV6-1 and TRBJ1-4; 8 positions agree with TRBD1. The CDR3 sequence is 15 residues long. Germline trimming cut 6 bases from V and 11 bases from J; bases unmatched to any gene: 14. The germline gives CDR1 MNHNS, CDR2 SASEGT. The CDR3 DNA follows: TGTGCCAGCAGCGCGACGCGAACCGACAGGGGCAAACTGTTTTTT. This codes for CASSATRTDRGKLFF.

The rearrangement links TRBV27 to TRBJ2-5; D is possibly TRBD1 (5 bases). CDR1 is MNHEY, CDR2 SMNVEV, per germline (reference sequence). Trimming pared 1 base from V and 0 bases from J, leaving 12 bases between. The CDR3 consists of 16 residues. The chain's CDR3 is CASSLWGRQYQETQYF. CDR3 in DNA: TGTGCCAGCAGTTTATGGGGCCGCCAGTACCAAGAGACCCAGTACTTC.

The chain uses TRBV18 and TRBJ1-4, with D perhaps TRBD1 (5 bases). The CDR3 spans 16 residues. Trimming stripped 5 bases from V and 0 bases from J, with 13 bases between. CDR1 is KGHSH and CDR2 is LQKENI in the germline V gene. The CDR3, as DNA: TGTGCCAGCTCAACAGGTTCTTTTGCAACTAATGAAAAACTGTTTTTT. This codes for CASSTGSFATNEKLFF.

The chain uses TRBV10-2 and TRBJ2-3; D tentatively fits TRBD1 or TRBD2 (5 bases each). The length of the CDR3 is 16 residues. The V and J ends lost 3 bases and 0 bases respectively, with 13 bases between them. Germline CDR1 and CDR2: WSHSY and SAAADI. CDR3 DNA: TGCGCCAGCAGTGATAAGAGGGGACCTAGCACAGATACGCAGTATTTT. This translates into CASSDKRGPSTDTQYF.

This clone appeared once. The V gene is TRBV28, the J gene TRBJ2-5; either TRBD1 or TRBD2 may supply D (6 bases each). The CDR3 is 16 residues long. Germline V gene data show CDR1 as MDHEN and CDR2 as SYDVKM. V was shortened by 3 bases and J by 5 bases, with 19 bases between the two germline ends. CDR3 sequence reads: CASSFGARRGGETQYF. Written as DNA, the CDR3 is TGTGCCAGCAGTTTCGGCGCGCGCAGGGGAGGCGAGACCCAGTACTTC. Full variable domain (rest looked up from reference TRBV28 and TRBJ2-5): DVKVTQSSRYLVKRTGEKVFLECVQDMDHENMFWYRQDPGLGLRLIYFSYDVKMKEKGDIPEGYSVSREKKERFSLILESASTNQTSMYLCASSFGARRGGETQYFGPGTRLLVL.

The chain carries TRBV15 and TRBJ2-1; the D gene could be TRBD1 or TRBD2 (6 bases each). V was shortened by 1 base and J by 12 bases, with 25 bases between the two germline ends. Germline CDR1 and CDR2: LNHNV and YYDKDF (reference sequence). This CDR3 has 17 residues. The CDR3 DNA sequence: TGTGCCACCAGCAGAGTAGGCCTTCAAGGGGGGTTAGAGGGGCAGTTCTTC. This encodes CATSRVGLQGGLEGQFF.

J is TRBJ2-7 and V is TRBV19; the D gene is possibly TRBD1 (6 bases). This CDR3 has 15 amino acids. CDR1 LNHDA and CDR2 SQIVND come from the germline V gene (reference sequence). Trimming left V 4 bases short and J 4 bases short, with 17 bases between. CDR3 in amino acids: CASSTVGQRDYEQYF. In DNA, the CDR3 is TGTGCCAGTAGTACCGTAGGACAGAGGGATTACGAGCAGTACTTC.